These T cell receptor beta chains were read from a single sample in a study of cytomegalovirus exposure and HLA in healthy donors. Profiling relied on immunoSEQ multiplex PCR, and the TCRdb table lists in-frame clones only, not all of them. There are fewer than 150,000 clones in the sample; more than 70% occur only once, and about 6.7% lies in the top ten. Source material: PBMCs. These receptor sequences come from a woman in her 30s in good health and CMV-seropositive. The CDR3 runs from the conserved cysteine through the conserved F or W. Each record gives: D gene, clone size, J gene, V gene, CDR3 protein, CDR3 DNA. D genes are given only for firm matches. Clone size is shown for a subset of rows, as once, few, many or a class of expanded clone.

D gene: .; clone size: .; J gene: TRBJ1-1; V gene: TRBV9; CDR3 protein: CASSVVSRGTEAFF; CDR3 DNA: TGTGCCAGCAGCGTAGTAAGCAGAGGGACTGAAGCTTTCTTT
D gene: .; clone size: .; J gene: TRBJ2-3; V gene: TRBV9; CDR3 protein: CASSVAARGGDTQYF; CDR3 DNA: TGTGCCAGCAGCGTAGCAGCTCGGGGAGGAGATACGCAGTATTTT
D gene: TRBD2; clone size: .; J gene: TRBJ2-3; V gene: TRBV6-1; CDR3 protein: CASSEEAGGPDMQYF; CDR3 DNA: TGTGCCAGCAGTGAAGAAGCGGGGGGGCCAGATATGCAGTATTTT
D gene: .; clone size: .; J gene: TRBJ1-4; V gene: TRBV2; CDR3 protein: CASSTPGTLEKLFF; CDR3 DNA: TGTGCCTCATCTACGCCTGGGACATTAGAAAAACTGTTTTTT
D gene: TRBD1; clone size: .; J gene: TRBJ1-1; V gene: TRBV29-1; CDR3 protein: CSVQGAGNTEAFF; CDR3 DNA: TGCAGCGTCCAGGGGGCTGGGAACACTGAAGCTTTCTTT
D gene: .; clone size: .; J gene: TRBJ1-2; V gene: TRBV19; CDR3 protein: CASRQFTYGGYTF; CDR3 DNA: TGTGCCAGTAGACAGTTCACTTATGGCGGCTACACCTTC
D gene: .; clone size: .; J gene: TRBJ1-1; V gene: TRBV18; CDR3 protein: CASSPTGGLSREAFF; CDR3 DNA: TGTGCCAGCTCACCGACGGGGGGCCTCTCCCGAGAAGCTTTCTTT
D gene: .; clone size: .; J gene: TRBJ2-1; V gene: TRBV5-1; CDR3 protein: CASSSSLQTGTSAKKQFF; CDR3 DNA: TGCGCCAGCAGCTCCAGCCTCCAGACAGGTACGTCCGCAAAAAAGCAGTTCTTC
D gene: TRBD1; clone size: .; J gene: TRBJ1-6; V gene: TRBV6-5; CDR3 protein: CASSPGQVYSPLHF; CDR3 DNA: TGTGCCAGCAGTCCGGGACAGGTCTATTCACCCCTCCACTTT
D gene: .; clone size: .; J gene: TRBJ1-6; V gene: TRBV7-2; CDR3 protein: CASSLTGDSPLHF; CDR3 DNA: TGTGCCAGCAGCTTAACAGGTGACTCACCCCTCCACTTT
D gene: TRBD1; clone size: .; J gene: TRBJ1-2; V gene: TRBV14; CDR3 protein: CASSLGQYGYTF; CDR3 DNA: TGTGCCAGCAGCTTGGGACAGTATGGCTACACCTTC
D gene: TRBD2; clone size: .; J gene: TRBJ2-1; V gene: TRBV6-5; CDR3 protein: CASQASGSNEQFF; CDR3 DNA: TGTGCCAGCCAGGCTAGCGGCTCCAATGAGCAGTTCTTC
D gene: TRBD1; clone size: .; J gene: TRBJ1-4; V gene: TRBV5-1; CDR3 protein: CASSLGQPWEKLFF; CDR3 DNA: TGCGCCAGCAGCCTGGGACAGCCGTGGGAAAAACTGTTTTTT
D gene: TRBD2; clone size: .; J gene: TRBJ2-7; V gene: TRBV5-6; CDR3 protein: CASSLPGTSGIYEQYF; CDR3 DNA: TGTGCCAGCAGCTTACCCGGGACTAGCGGGATCTACGAGCAGTACTTC
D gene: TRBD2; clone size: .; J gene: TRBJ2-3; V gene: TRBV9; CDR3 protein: CASSEGGSATDTQYF; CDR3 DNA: TGTGCCAGCAGCGAGGGCGGGAGTGCCACAGATACGCAGTATTTT
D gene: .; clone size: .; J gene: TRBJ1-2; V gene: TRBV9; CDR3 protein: CASSRDIYGYTF; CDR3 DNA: TGTGCCAGCAGCCGGGACATATATGGCTACACCTTC
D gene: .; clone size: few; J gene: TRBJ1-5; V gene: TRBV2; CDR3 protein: CASSDESYQPQHF; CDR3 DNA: TGTGCCAGCAGTGATGAAAGCTATCAGCCCCAGCATTTT
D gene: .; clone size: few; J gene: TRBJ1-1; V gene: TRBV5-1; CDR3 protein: CASSLITDTEAFF; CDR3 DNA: TGCGCCAGCAGCTTGATTACGGACACTGAAGCTTTCTTT
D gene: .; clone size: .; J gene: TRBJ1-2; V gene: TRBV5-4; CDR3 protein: CAGGAGEGYTF; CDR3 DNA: TGTGCCGGTGGCGCGGGAGAGGGCTACACCTTC
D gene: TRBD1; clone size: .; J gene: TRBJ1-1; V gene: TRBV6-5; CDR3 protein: CASSNSRGADTEAFF; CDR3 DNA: TGTGCCAGCAGTAACTCCAGGGGGGCGGACACTGAAGCTTTCTTT
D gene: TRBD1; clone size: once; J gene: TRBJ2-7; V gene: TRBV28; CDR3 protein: CASSQQGERSYEQYF; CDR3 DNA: TGTGCCAGCAGTCAACAGGGGGAACGCTCCTACGAGCAGTACTTC
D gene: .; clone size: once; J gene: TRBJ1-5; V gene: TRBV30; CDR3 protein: CAWSVSSFNQPQHF; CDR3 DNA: TGTGCCTGGAGTGTATCTAGCTTCAATCAGCCCCAGCATTTT
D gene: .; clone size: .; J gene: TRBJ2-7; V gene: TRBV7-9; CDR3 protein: CALPEAFYEQYF; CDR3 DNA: TGTGCCCTACCCGAGGCCTTCTACGAGCAGTACTTC